This TCR beta chain was documented in a study of naive and memory T cell subsets. Two oligonucleotides, mixed equimolar, formed the beta constant-region primer covering TRBC1 and TRBC2. One entry per CDR3 protein results from TCRdb running MiXCR on the UMI-ligation and nested PCR reads. The sample has approximately 82,000 distinct CDR3 sequences, about 7% seen once. In this sample, this clonotype turned up a few times. In germline, CDR1 is SGHTA, CDR2 FQGNSA. The CDR3 contains 15 residues. J lost 7 bases, V lost 7 bases, and 14 bases had no gene match. This receptor was obtained from a human donor in good health. The chain recombines TRBV7-2 with TRBJ2-3; 7 bases align to TRBD1. The sample comprised central memory CD4+ T cells from blood. The CDR3 protein is CASKEGAPTRNTQYF. CDR3 DNA sequence: TGTGCCAGCAAAGAGGGGGCACCCACCCGAAATACGCAGTATTTT.